These T cell receptor beta chains were read from a single sample in a study of OX40 agonist ivuxolimab in advanced cancers. Profiling relied on immunoSEQ multiplex PCR, and the TCRdb table lists in-frame clones only, not all of them. The table records about 46,000 clones, 80% to 90% of them present only once. Sample: CD4+ or CD8+ T cells sorted from blood, taken in a trial of the OX40 agonist ivuxolimab. The receptors stem from an adult with an advanced solid tumor such as melanoma, head and neck, liver or kidney cancer. Each CDR3 is given with its conserved first and last residue. D genes are given only for firm matches. Expanded clones get a size class; other rows say once, few or many, or leave the size out.

clone size: .; D gene: .; V gene: TRBV6-5; CDR3 length: 14; J gene: TRBJ1-5; CDR3 protein: CASSYRRGNQPQHF; CDR3 DNA: TGTGCCAGCAGTTACCGTCGTGGCAATCAGCCCCAGCATTTT
clone size: .; D gene: .; V gene: TRBV7-6; CDR3 length: 14; J gene: TRBJ1-1; CDR3 protein: CASSLGGGNTEAFF; CDR3 DNA: TGTGCCAGCAGCTTAGGAGGAGGGAACACTGAAGCTTTCTTT
clone size: .; D gene: TRBD1; V gene: TRBV7-9; CDR3 length: 15; J gene: TRBJ2-7; CDR3 protein: CASRPNRDRPYEQYF; CDR3 DNA: TGTGCCAGCAGACCGAACAGGGACAGACCCTACGAGCAGTACTTC
clone size: .; D gene: .; V gene: TRBV7-2; CDR3 length: 14; J gene: TRBJ2-7; CDR3 protein: CASSLDLGTYEQYF; CDR3 DNA: TGTGCCAGCAGCTTAGATCTGGGAACCTACGAGCAGTACTTC
clone size: .; D gene: .; V gene: TRBV4-1; CDR3 length: 15; J gene: TRBJ2-3; CDR3 protein: CASSQLAETRDTQYF; CDR3 DNA: TGCGCCAGCAGCCAGTTAGCGGAGACGAGAGATACGCAGTATTTT
clone size: .; D gene: TRBD2; V gene: TRBV7-3; CDR3 length: 17; J gene: TRBJ2-1; CDR3 protein: CASSLGSGGLSYNEQFF; CDR3 DNA: TGTGCCAGCAGCTTAGGCAGCGGGGGCCTATCCTACAATGAGCAGTTCTTC
clone size: .; D gene: TRBD2; V gene: TRBV9; CDR3 length: 15; J gene: TRBJ2-1; CDR3 protein: CASSAGGPSYNEQFF; CDR3 DNA: TGTGCCAGCAGCGCGGGAGGGCCGTCCTACAATGAGCAGTTCTTC
clone size: .; D gene: TRBD1; V gene: TRBV4-3; CDR3 length: 15; J gene: TRBJ1-1; CDR3 protein: CASSQADRVGTEAFF; CDR3 DNA: TGCGCCAGCAGCCAAGCGGACAGGGTGGGCACTGAAGCTTTCTTT
clone size: .; D gene: TRBD2; V gene: TRBV4-2; CDR3 length: 17; J gene: TRBJ2-1; CDR3 protein: CASSLQGEGTPFYEQFF; CDR3 DNA: TGTGCCAGCAGCCTTCAAGGGGAGGGGACTCCGTTCTATGAGCAGTTCTTC
clone size: .; D gene: .; V gene: TRBV19; CDR3 length: 14; J gene: TRBJ2-5; CDR3 protein: CASLPEGPQETQYF; CDR3 DNA: TGTGCCAGTCTCCCCGAGGGGCCCCAAGAGACCCAGTACTTC
clone size: .; D gene: TRBD1; V gene: TRBV4-2; CDR3 length: 15; J gene: TRBJ2-7; CDR3 protein: CASSQEAGGLYEQYF; CDR3 DNA: TGTGCCAGCAGCCAAGAGGCAGGGGGCCTCTACGAGCAGTACTTC
clone size: .; D gene: .; V gene: TRBV6-1; CDR3 length: 11; J gene: TRBJ2-2; CDR3 protein: CASSEAGELFF; CDR3 DNA: TGTGCCAGCAGTGAGGCCGGGGAGCTGTTTTTT
clone size: .; D gene: .; V gene: TRBV4-3; CDR3 length: 15; J gene: TRBJ1-4; CDR3 protein: CASSQDWELNEKLFF; CDR3 DNA: TGCGCCAGCAGCCAAGATTGGGAGTTAAATGAAAAACTGTTTTTT
clone size: .; D gene: .; V gene: TRBV19; CDR3 length: 14; J gene: TRBJ2-5; CDR3 protein: CASSSREDQETQYF; CDR3 DNA: TGTGCCAGTAGTAGCAGGGAGGACCAAGAGACCCAGTACTTC
clone size: .; D gene: .; V gene: TRBV6-1; CDR3 length: 14; J gene: TRBJ1-2; CDR3 protein: CASRDGPLAYGYTF; CDR3 DNA: TGTGCCAGCAGGGACGGACCGCTTGCCTATGGCTACACCTTC
clone size: few; D gene: .; V gene: TRBV19; CDR3 length: 13; J gene: TRBJ1-2; CDR3 protein: CASSIVAGDGYTF; CDR3 DNA: TGTGCCAGTAGTATCGTGGCAGGGGACGGCTACACCTTC
clone size: .; D gene: .; V gene: TRBV30; CDR3 length: 15; J gene: TRBJ2-5; CDR3 protein: CAWSVHGGEGETQYF; CDR3 DNA: TGTGCCTGGAGTGTACATGGGGGAGAGGGGGAGACCCAGTACTTC
clone size: .; D gene: TRBD1; V gene: TRBV28; CDR3 length: 17; J gene: TRBJ2-7; CDR3 protein: CASSFHRRWDRAYEQYF; CDR3 DNA: TGTGCCAGCAGTTTCCACCGCAGGTGGGACAGGGCCTACGAGCAGTACTTC
clone size: .; D gene: .; V gene: TRBV5-6; CDR3 length: 17; J gene: TRBJ2-4; CDR3 protein: CASSLDPGYRAKNIQYF; CDR3 DNA: TGTGCCAGCAGCTTGGATCCAGGGTATCGAGCCAAAAACATTCAGTACTTC
clone size: .; D gene: .; V gene: TRBV25-1; CDR3 length: 13; J gene: TRBJ1-2; CDR3 protein: CASEGFPNYGYTF; CDR3 DNA: TGTGCCAGCGAGGGATTTCCTAACTATGGCTACACCTTC
clone size: .; D gene: .; V gene: TRBV7-8; CDR3 length: 16; J gene: TRBJ1-5; CDR3 protein: CASSPGTVYSNQPQHF; CDR3 DNA: TGTGCCAGCAGCCCGGGGACGGTCTATAGCAATCAGCCCCAGCATTTT
clone size: .; D gene: .; V gene: TRBV4-1; CDR3 length: 16; J gene: TRBJ1-5; CDR3 protein: CASSQEGEDSNQPQHF; CDR3 DNA: TGCGCCAGCAGCCAAGAGGGAGAGGATAGCAATCAGCCCCAGCATTTT
clone size: .; D gene: .; V gene: TRBV19; CDR3 length: 13; J gene: TRBJ2-6; CDR3 protein: CASSIGSFPVLTF; CDR3 DNA: TGTGCCAGTAGTATAGGGAGTTTTCCAGTCCTGACTTTC
clone size: .; D gene: TRBD1; V gene: TRBV27; CDR3 length: 19; J gene: TRBJ1-2; CDR3 protein: CASSLVRGTGGEKDYGYTF; CDR3 DNA: TGTGCCAGCAGTCTAGTCCGGGGGACAGGGGGAGAAAAAGACTATGGCTACACCTTC
clone size: once; D gene: TRBD1; V gene: TRBV4-1; CDR3 length: 15; J gene: TRBJ1-1; CDR3 protein: CASSQVQGMNTEAFF; CDR3 DNA: TGCGCCAGCAGCCAAGTACAGGGGATGAACACTGAAGCTTTCTTT
clone size: .; D gene: TRBD1; V gene: TRBV19; CDR3 length: 15; J gene: TRBJ1-4; CDR3 protein: CASSIGQGAFEKLFF; CDR3 DNA: TGTGCCAGTAGTATTGGACAGGGGGCGTTTGAAAAACTGTTTTTT
clone size: .; D gene: TRBD2; V gene: TRBV15; CDR3 length: 18; J gene: TRBJ2-1; CDR3 protein: CATSREGWAGLVGNEQFF; CDR3 DNA: TGTGCCACCAGCAGAGAAGGCTGGGCGGGACTAGTGGGCAATGAGCAGTTCTTC
clone size: .; D gene: TRBD1; V gene: TRBV5-3; CDR3 length: 15; J gene: TRBJ1-6; CDR3 protein: CARSPFGQGHSPLHF; CDR3 DNA: TGTGCCAGAAGCCCGTTTGGACAGGGGCATTCACCCCTCCACTTT
clone size: .; D gene: .; V gene: TRBV4-3; CDR3 length: 16; J gene: TRBJ2-2; CDR3 protein: CASSQVLAAGVGELFF; CDR3 DNA: TGCGCCAGCAGCCAAGTCCTAGCGGCAGGGGTCGGGGAGCTGTTTTTT
clone size: .; D gene: .; V gene: TRBV9; CDR3 length: 13; J gene: TRBJ1-1; CDR3 protein: CASSAGDLTEAFF; CDR3 DNA: TGTGCCAGCAGCGCAGGGGATTTGACTGAAGCTTTCTTT
clone size: .; D gene: TRBD1; V gene: TRBV6-5; CDR3 length: 14; J gene: TRBJ1-4; CDR3 protein: CATKQGRGGEKLFF; CDR3 DNA: TGTGCCACCAAGCAGGGCAGGGGGGGTGAAAAACTGTTTTTT
clone size: .; D gene: TRBD1; V gene: TRBV7-9; CDR3 length: 14; J gene: TRBJ1-4; CDR3 protein: CASSTGQLNEKLFF; CDR3 DNA: TGTGCCAGCAGCACGGGACAGCTTAATGAAAAACTGTTTTTT
clone size: once; D gene: .; V gene: TRBV10-3; CDR3 length: 14; J gene: TRBJ2-3; CDR3 protein: CAISESTATDTQYF; CDR3 DNA: TGTGCCATCAGTGAGTCGACAGCGACAGATACGCAGTATTTT
clone size: .; D gene: .; V gene: TRBV2; CDR3 length: 11; J gene: TRBJ2-1; CDR3 protein: CASSPANEQFF; CDR3 DNA: TGTGCCAGCAGCCCAGCGAATGAGCAGTTCTTC
clone size: few; D gene: TRBD1; V gene: TRBV29-1; CDR3 length: 12; J gene: TRBJ1-5; CDR3 protein: CSVTTGGQPQHF; CDR3 DNA: TGCAGCGTCACAACAGGGGGGCAGCCCCAGCATTTT
clone size: .; D gene: .; V gene: TRBV2; CDR3 length: 12; J gene: TRBJ1-3; CDR3 protein: CASREQGYTIYF; CDR3 DNA: TGTGCCAGCAGGGAACAGGGATACACCATATATTTT
clone size: .; D gene: .; V gene: TRBV5-5; CDR3 length: 15; J gene: TRBJ2-1; CDR3 protein: CASSLSPSSYNEQFF; CDR3 DNA: TGTGCCAGCAGCTTGAGCCCTAGCTCCTACAATGAGCAGTTCTTC
clone size: .; D gene: TRBD1; V gene: TRBV25-1; CDR3 length: 15; J gene: TRBJ1-5; CDR3 protein: CASSENRGENQPQHF; CDR3 DNA: TGTGCCAGCAGTGAAAACAGGGGAGAAAATCAGCCCCAGCATTTT
clone size: .; D gene: .; V gene: TRBV9; CDR3 length: 12; J gene: TRBJ2-1; CDR3 protein: CASSGDRNEQFF; CDR3 DNA: TGTGCCAGCAGCGGTGACAGGAATGAGCAGTTCTTC
clone size: .; D gene: .; V gene: TRBV4-3; CDR3 length: 17; J gene: TRBJ1-2; CDR3 protein: CASSQDLGTSANYGYTF; CDR3 DNA: TGCGCCAGCAGCCAAGACTTAGGGACTTCAGCAAACTATGGCTACACCTTC
clone size: .; D gene: .; V gene: TRBV7-8; CDR3 length: 12; J gene: TRBJ2-3; CDR3 protein: CASSSGTDTQYF; CDR3 DNA: TGTGCCAGCAGCTCCGGGACAGATACGCAGTATTTT
clone size: .; D gene: .; V gene: TRBV7-3; CDR3 length: 13; J gene: TRBJ2-5; CDR3 protein: CASSSELLETQYF; CDR3 DNA: TGTGCCAGCAGCTCGGAGCTGCTGGAGACCCAGTACTTC
clone size: .; D gene: TRBD1; V gene: TRBV7-2; CDR3 length: 16; J gene: TRBJ2-5; CDR3 protein: CASSPRTVTGEETQYF; CDR3 DNA: TGTGCCAGCAGCCCCCGAACCGTGACAGGGGAAGAGACCCAGTACTTC
clone size: .; D gene: .; V gene: TRBV11-2; CDR3 length: 13; J gene: TRBJ1-2; CDR3 protein: CASSLAQGGGYTF; CDR3 DNA: TGTGCCAGCAGCTTAGCACAGGGTGGAGGCTACACCTTC
clone size: once; D gene: TRBD2; V gene: TRBV7-9; CDR3 length: 14; J gene: TRBJ2-7; CDR3 protein: CASSLVASGSEQYF; CDR3 DNA: TGTGCCAGCAGCTTAGTAGCTAGCGGGAGCGAGCAGTACTTC
clone size: .; D gene: .; V gene: TRBV6-6; CDR3 length: 12; J gene: TRBJ2-5; CDR3 protein: CASSLPPETQYF; CDR3 DNA: TGTGCCAGCAGTCTTCCCCCAGAGACCCAGTACTTC
clone size: .; D gene: .; V gene: TRBV15; CDR3 length: 13; J gene: TRBJ1-1; CDR3 protein: CATSLPFGTEAFF; CDR3 DNA: TGTGCCACCAGCCTCCCCTTCGGCACTGAAGCTTTCTTT
clone size: .; D gene: .; V gene: TRBV6-5; CDR3 length: 12; J gene: TRBJ2-2; CDR3 protein: CASSYTTGELFF; CDR3 DNA: TGTGCCAGCAGTTATACTACCGGGGAGCTGTTTTTT
clone size: .; D gene: .; V gene: TRBV4-3; CDR3 length: 16; J gene: TRBJ1-4; CDR3 protein: CASSLGVGSANEKLFF; CDR3 DNA: TGCGCCAGCAGCCTCGGCGTAGGGTCAGCTAATGAAAAACTGTTTTTT
clone size: .; D gene: .; V gene: TRBV27; CDR3 length: 13; J gene: TRBJ2-7; CDR3 protein: CASSLRASYEQYF; CDR3 DNA: TGTGCCAGCAGTTTGAGAGCTTCCTACGAGCAGTACTTC
clone size: .; D gene: .; V gene: TRBV4-1; CDR3 length: 15; J gene: TRBJ2-7; CDR3 protein: CASSQEPYISYEQYF; CDR3 DNA: TGTGCCAGCAGCCAAGAGCCCTACATCTCCTACGAGCAGTACTTC
clone size: few; D gene: .; V gene: TRBV29-1; CDR3 length: 15; J gene: TRBJ1-2; CDR3 protein: CSVEGASRTLYGYTF; CDR3 DNA: TGCAGCGTTGAAGGGGCGAGCAGGACCCTGTATGGCTACACCTTC
clone size: .; D gene: .; V gene: TRBV7-6; CDR3 length: 15; J gene: TRBJ1-1; CDR3 protein: CASSSYSIMNTEAFF; CDR3 DNA: TGTGCCAGCAGCTCCTACAGCATCATGAACACTGAAGCTTTCTTT
clone size: .; D gene: TRBD1; V gene: TRBV5-1; CDR3 length: 13; J gene: TRBJ2-7; CDR3 protein: CASSWTGTYEQYF; CDR3 DNA: TGCGCCAGCAGCTGGACAGGTACCTACGAGCAGTACTTC
clone size: .; D gene: .; V gene: TRBV27; CDR3 length: 15; J gene: TRBJ1-2; CDR3 protein: CASSLLIGGGHGYTF; CDR3 DNA: TGTGCCAGCAGTTTATTAATCGGGGGAGGACATGGCTACACCTTC
clone size: .; D gene: TRBD1; V gene: TRBV5-4; CDR3 length: 16; J gene: TRBJ2-2; CDR3 protein: CASSVGQGRLTGELFF; CDR3 DNA: TGTGCCAGCAGCGTTGGACAGGGTCGTTTGACCGGGGAGCTGTTTTTT
clone size: once; D gene: .; V gene: TRBV11-3; CDR3 length: 17; J gene: TRBJ2-7; CDR3 protein: CASSLVPTGSRYDEQYF; CDR3 DNA: TGTGCCAGCAGCTTAGTCCCCACAGGGAGTCGCTATGACGAGCAGTACTTC
clone size: .; D gene: .; V gene: TRBV4-2; CDR3 length: 15; J gene: TRBJ1-1; CDR3 protein: CASSYILQANTEAFF; CDR3 DNA: TGTGCCAGCAGCTATATTCTACAGGCGAACACTGAAGCTTTCTTT
clone size: .; D gene: TRBD1; V gene: TRBV11-1; CDR3 length: 15; J gene: TRBJ1-3; CDR3 protein: CASSPAGGTGNTIYF; CDR3 DNA: TGTGCCAGCAGCCCGGCAGGGGGCACGGGAAACACCATATATTTT